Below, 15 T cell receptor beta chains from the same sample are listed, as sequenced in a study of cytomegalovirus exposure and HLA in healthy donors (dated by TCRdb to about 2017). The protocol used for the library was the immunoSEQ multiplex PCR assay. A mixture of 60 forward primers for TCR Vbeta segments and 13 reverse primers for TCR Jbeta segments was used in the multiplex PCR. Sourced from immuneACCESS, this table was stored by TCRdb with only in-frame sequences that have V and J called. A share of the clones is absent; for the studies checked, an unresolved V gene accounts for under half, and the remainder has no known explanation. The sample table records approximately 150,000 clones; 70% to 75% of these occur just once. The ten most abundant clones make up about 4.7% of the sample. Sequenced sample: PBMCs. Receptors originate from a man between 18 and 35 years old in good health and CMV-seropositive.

The CDR3 spells CAWSAIGGSGYGYTF. The CDR3 DNA reads TGTGCCTGGTCCGCGATAGGGGGTTCGGGCTATGGCTACACCTTC. This rearrangement joins TRBV30 to TRBJ1-2; D possibly corresponds to TRBD1 (6 bases). V dropped 5 bases and J dropped 4 bases, with 20 bases sitting between them. Germline V gene lookup returns CDR1 GTSNPN and CDR2 SVGIG (reference sequence). The CDR3 has 15 amino acids.

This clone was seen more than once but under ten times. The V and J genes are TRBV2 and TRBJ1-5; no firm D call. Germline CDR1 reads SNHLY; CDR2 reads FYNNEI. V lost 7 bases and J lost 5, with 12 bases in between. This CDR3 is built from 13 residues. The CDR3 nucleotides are TGTGCCAGCACACCGGGGTACGATCAGCCCCAGCATTTT. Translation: CASTPGYDQPQHF.

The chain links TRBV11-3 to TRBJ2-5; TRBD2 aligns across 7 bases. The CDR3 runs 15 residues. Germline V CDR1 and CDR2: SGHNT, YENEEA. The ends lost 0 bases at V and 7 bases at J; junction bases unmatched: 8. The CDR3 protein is CASSLEGSPGGTQYF. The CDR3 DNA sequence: TGTGCCAGCAGCTTAGAAGGGTCCCCGGGAGGGACCCAGTACTTC.

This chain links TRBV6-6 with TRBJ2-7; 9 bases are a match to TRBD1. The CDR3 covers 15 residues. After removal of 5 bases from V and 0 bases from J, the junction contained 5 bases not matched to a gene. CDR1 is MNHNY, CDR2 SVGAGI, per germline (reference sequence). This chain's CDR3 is CASSQGTGTSYEQYV. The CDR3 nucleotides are TGTGCCAGCAGTCAAGGGACAGGGACCTCCTACGAGCAGTACGTC.

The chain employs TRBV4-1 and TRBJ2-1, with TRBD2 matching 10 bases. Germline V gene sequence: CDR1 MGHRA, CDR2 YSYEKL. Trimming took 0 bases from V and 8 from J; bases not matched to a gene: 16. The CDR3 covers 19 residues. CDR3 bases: TGCGCCAGCAGCCAAGAGGGTTCTCGGGCTAGCGGGAGTCAGGATGAGCAGTTCTTC. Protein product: CASSQEGSRASGSQDEQFF.

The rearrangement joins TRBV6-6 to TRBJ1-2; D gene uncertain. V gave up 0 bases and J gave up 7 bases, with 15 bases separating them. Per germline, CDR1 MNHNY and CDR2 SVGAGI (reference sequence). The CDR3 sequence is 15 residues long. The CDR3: CASSYSVTDVTGYTF. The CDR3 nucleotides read TGTGCCAGCAGTTACTCGGTCACAGATGTTACTGGCTACACCTTC.

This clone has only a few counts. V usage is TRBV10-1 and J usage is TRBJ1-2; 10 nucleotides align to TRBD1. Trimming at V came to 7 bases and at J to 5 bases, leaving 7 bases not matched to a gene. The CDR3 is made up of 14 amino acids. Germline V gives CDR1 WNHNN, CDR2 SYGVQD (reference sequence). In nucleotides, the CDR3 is TGCGCCAGCACCCGACAGGGGGCATTTTATGGCTACACCTTC. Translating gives CASTRQGAFYGYTF.

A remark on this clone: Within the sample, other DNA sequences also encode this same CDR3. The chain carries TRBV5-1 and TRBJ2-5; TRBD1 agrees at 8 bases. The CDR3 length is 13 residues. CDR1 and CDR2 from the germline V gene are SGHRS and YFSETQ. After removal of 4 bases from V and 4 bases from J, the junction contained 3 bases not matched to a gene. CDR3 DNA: TGCGCCAGCAGCCGTGGACAGGGAGAGACCCAGTACTTC. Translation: CASSRGQGETQYF.

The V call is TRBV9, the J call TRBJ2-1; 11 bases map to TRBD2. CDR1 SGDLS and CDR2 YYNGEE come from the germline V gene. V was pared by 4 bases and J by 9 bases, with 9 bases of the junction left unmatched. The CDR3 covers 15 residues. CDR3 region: CASSTSSGGNGEQFF. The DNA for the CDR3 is TGTGCCAGCAGCACCTCTAGCGGGGGGAACGGTGAGCAGTTCTTC.

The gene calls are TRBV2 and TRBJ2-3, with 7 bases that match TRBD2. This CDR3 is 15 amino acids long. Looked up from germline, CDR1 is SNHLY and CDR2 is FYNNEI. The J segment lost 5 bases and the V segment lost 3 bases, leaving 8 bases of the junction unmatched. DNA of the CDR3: TGTGCCAGCAGTGATTGGGGAGGGGCTAAAGATACGCAGTATTTT. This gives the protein CASSDWGGAKDTQYF.

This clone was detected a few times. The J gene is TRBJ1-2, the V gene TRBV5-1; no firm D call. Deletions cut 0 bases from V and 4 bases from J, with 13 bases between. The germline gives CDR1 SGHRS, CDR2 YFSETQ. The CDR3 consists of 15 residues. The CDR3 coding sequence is TGCGCCAGCAGCTTGGGAATAGAGAGCGGCTATGGCTACACCTTC. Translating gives CASSLGIESGYGYTF.

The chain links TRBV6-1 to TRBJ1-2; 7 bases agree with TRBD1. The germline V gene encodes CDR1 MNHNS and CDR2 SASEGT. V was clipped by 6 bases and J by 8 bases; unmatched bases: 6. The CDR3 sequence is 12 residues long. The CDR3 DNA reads TGTGCCAGCAGCGAGGGGGCGCGCGGCTACACCTTC. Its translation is CASSEGARGYTF.

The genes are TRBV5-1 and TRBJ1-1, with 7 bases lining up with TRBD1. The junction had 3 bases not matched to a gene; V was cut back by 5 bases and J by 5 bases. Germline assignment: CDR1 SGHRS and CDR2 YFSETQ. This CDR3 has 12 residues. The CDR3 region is CASRPGGTEAFF. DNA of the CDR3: TGCGCCAGCAGGCCAGGGGGAACTGAAGCTTTCTTT. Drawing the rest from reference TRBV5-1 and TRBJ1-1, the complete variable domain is KAGVTQTPRYLIKTRGQQVTLSCSPISGHRSVSWYQQTPGQGLQFLFEYFSETQRNKGNFPGRFSGRQFSNSRSEMNVSTLELGDSALYLCASRPGGTEAFFGQGTRLTVV.

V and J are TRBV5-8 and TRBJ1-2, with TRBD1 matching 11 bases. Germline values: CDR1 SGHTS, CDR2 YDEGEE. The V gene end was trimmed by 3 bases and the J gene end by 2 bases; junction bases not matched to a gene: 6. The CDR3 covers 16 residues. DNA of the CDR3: TGTGCCAGCAGCTGGAAAGGGACAGGGGGAAACTATGGCTACACCTTC. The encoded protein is CASSWKGTGGNYGYTF.

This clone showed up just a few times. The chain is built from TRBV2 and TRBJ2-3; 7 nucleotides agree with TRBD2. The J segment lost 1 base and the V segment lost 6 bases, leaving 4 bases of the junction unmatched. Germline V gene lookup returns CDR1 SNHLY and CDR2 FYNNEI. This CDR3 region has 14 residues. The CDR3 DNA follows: TGTGCCAGCAGAGCCCTAGCGGGCACAGATACGCAGTATTTT. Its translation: CASRALAGTDTQYF. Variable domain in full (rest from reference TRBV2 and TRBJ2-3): EPEVTQTPSHQVTQMGQEVILRCVPISNHLYFYWYRQILGQKVEFLVSFYNNEISEKSEIFDDQFSVERPDGSNFTLKIRSTKLEDSAMYFCASRALAGTDTQYFGPGTRLTVL.